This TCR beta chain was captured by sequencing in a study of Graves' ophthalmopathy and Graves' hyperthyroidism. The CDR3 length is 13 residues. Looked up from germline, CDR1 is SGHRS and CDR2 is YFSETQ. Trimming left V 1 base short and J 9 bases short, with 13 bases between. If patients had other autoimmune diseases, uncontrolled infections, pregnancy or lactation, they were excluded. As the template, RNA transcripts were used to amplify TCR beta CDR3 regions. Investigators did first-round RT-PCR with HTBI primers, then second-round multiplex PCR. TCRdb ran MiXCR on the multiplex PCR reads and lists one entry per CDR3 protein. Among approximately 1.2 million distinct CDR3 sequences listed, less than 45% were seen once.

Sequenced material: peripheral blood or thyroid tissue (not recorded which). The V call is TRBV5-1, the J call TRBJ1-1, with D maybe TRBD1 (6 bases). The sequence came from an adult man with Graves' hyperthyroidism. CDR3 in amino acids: CASSLQRGLKAFF. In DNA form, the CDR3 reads TGCGCCAGCAGCTTGCAGCGGGGGCTCAAAGCTTTCTTT.